The rows below give T cell receptor beta chains drawn from one sample of a study of blood T cell repertoires in COVID-19. Repertoires were generated with immunoSEQ multiplex PCR, while TCRdb's copy carries only in-frame clones and drops some. The profile shows some 120,000 clones, over 80% of them singletons. Sample: peripheral blood. All receptors derive from a woman aged 70 to 79 with acute or convalescent COVID-19. The CDR3 runs from the conserved cysteine through the conserved F or W. D genes are given only for firm matches. Rows give clone size only sometimes, using once, few, many, or a class for an expanded clone.

CDR3nt: TGTGCCAGCAGCTTCGGGAGGGGCAACACTGAAGCTTTCTTT; CDR3aa: CASSFGRGNTEAFF; d_gene: NA; abundance: NA; v_gene: TRBV7-2; j_gene: TRBJ1-1
CDR3nt: TGTGCCACCCAGGGGGCGCGAACTGAAGCTTTCTTT; CDR3aa: CATQGARTEAFF; d_gene: TRBD1; abundance: NA; v_gene: TRBV6-5; j_gene: TRBJ1-1
CDR3nt: TGTGCCAGCAGCTTCGGAGGGACTAGTACAGATACGCAGTATTTT; CDR3aa: CASSFGGTSTDTQYF; d_gene: TRBD2; abundance: NA; v_gene: TRBV7-6; j_gene: TRBJ2-3
CDR3nt: TGTGCCAGCAGCCACACTAGCGGAAGCACAGATACGCAGTATTTT; CDR3aa: CASSHTSGSTDTQYF; d_gene: TRBD2; abundance: NA; v_gene: TRBV3-1/TRBV3-2; j_gene: TRBJ2-3
CDR3nt: TGTGCCAGTAGTGAACTAGCCTTTGGGGACACCGGGGAGCTGTTTTTT; CDR3aa: CASSELAFGDTGELFF; d_gene: NA; abundance: once; v_gene: TRBV19; j_gene: TRBJ2-2
CDR3nt: TGTGCCAGCAGCCCCCTGGGAGGGGGGCTAGATACGCAGTATTTT; CDR3aa: CASSPLGGGLDTQYF; d_gene: NA; abundance: NA; v_gene: TRBV7-9; j_gene: TRBJ2-3
CDR3nt: TGTGCCAGCAGTTCGACAGGGGCTGCGCCTGGCAATCAGCCCCAGCATTTT; CDR3aa: CASSSTGAAPGNQPQHF; d_gene: TRBD1; abundance: NA; v_gene: TRBV27; j_gene: TRBJ1-5
CDR3nt: TGTGCCTGGAGCCTGAAGGGGGACTATGGCTACACCTTC; CDR3aa: CAWSLKGDYGYTF; d_gene: NA; abundance: NA; v_gene: TRBV30; j_gene: TRBJ1-2
CDR3nt: TGTGCCAGCGAGGGGAGGAGAACCTCCTACGAGCAGTACTTC; CDR3aa: CASEGRRTSYEQYF; d_gene: NA; abundance: once; v_gene: TRBV2; j_gene: TRBJ2-7
CDR3nt: TGCGCCAGCAGCTTGGCAGCGGCGATCAGGGAGACCCAGTACTTC; CDR3aa: CASSLAAAIRETQYF; d_gene: NA; abundance: NA; v_gene: TRBV5-1; j_gene: TRBJ2-5
CDR3nt: TGTGCCAGCAGCCAAGAATGGGCACTCTCCTACGAGCAGTACTTC; CDR3aa: CASSQEWALSYEQYF; d_gene: NA; abundance: NA; v_gene: TRBV3-1/TRBV3-2; j_gene: TRBJ2-7
CDR3nt: TGCAGCGTTGACGAGACAGGGGGGGGATACGAGCAGTACTTC; CDR3aa: CSVDETGGGYEQYF; d_gene: TRBD1; abundance: NA; v_gene: TRBV29-1; j_gene: TRBJ2-7
CDR3nt: TGTGCCAGCAGCGTGGCGGGATTGGAGGAGACCCAGTACTTC; CDR3aa: CASSVAGLEETQYF; d_gene: NA; abundance: NA; v_gene: TRBV9; j_gene: TRBJ2-5
CDR3nt: TGTGCCAGCAGGGCGTGGGGGGGCGACTATGGCTACACCTTC; CDR3aa: CASRAWGGDYGYTF; d_gene: NA; abundance: NA; v_gene: TRBV11-2; j_gene: TRBJ1-2
CDR3nt: TGTGCCAGCTCACCAGCAGGGGGCGACTATGGCTACACCTTC; CDR3aa: CASSPAGGDYGYTF; d_gene: TRBD1; abundance: NA; v_gene: TRBV18; j_gene: TRBJ1-2
CDR3nt: TGTGCCAGCAGCAGCGGCATCCACGAGCAGTACTTC; CDR3aa: CASSSGIHEQYF; d_gene: NA; abundance: NA; v_gene: TRBV28; j_gene: TRBJ2-7